The present TCR beta chain was sequenced within a study of cytomegalovirus exposure and HLA in healthy donors (dated by TCRdb to 2016 to 2017). For the wider study: According to an earlier analysis of a few hundred of the donors, some 180 million T cells yielded 95 million to 140 million unique TCR beta sequences and around 280 Gb of sequence data. The study used immunosequencing to profile the T cell repertoires of around 600 subjects and linked those repertoires to cytomegalovirus serostatus. Both class I and class II loci were covered by HLA typing, at four-digit resolution. In addition to the first cohort of roughly 670 subjects, a separate validation cohort of 120 different subjects was used. A later analysis re-examined previously published TCR beta repertoires from more than 600 donors and added high-resolution HLA genotyping to investigate patterns of TCR occurrence. The study combined high-throughput TCR immunosequencing, statistical association of individual TCRs with disease status, and machine learning to predict cytomegalovirus infection status. Across some 400 genotyped donors of the cohort, an average of approximately 240,000 unique TCR beta nucleotide sequences per donor were sequenced, and approximately 19% of those sequences were non-productive. Typing coverage varied by locus: roughly 629-640 donors for A, B, C, DRB1 and DQB1; approximately 500 for DQA1; approximately 610 for DPA1; under 490 for DPB1. A later genetic analysis used genome-wide SNP genotypes for about three fifths of the 666 donors, treating that subset as a discovery cohort. In the later analysis, no new phenotypic data were used to find candidate immune exposures; instead, reliance was placed on TCR beta sequences and their occurrence across donors. An early release that covered 500 to 800 HLA-typed donors contained approximately 300 gigabases of sequencing data and tens of millions of unique TCR sequences. Every repertoire in the discovery cohort had been generated on one and the same sequencing platform. The genetic ancestry cluster associated with self-reported Caucasian donors included around 76% of the roughly 390 genotyped donors. Several DR-DQ haplotypes were handled as single units for association and clustering because linkage in the cohort was strong. An earlier analysis of 587 of the donors applied high-throughput TCR beta sequencing to assess whether each TCR beta V gene segment acted as functional or pseudogenic. Donor age, sex, ethnicity and CMV serostatus were compiled together with the repertoire data. The study aimed to test whether signatures of past pathogen exposure could be identified by cataloging public T cell receptors. Study-wide conclusions, independent of this receptor: The only immune exposure information available for the cohort was CMV serostatus. Correlated functional status among segregating V segments might be attributable to linkage disequilibrium, but an unknown experimental factor could not be ruled out. The sequencing pipeline was judged likely to have produced a cluster of highly shared sequence variants as a technical artifact. Across donors, most TCR sequences were observed very rarely, whereas some public TCRs were present in many individuals. Broadly in line with IMGT annotations, most TCR beta V segments showed up in productive rearrangements about 87% or about 30% of the time in an earlier analysis of about 500 of the donors. Only TCR beta chains were sequenced in this cohort, and the absence of alpha or paired-chain data limited detectable features. The authors suggested that the approach could potentially be extended to other disease states and immunological phenotypes. The earlier analysis of some 540 of the donors excluded 15 to 20 rarely observed V segments, including chromosome 9 orphons, because counts were too low. A later analysis found that HLA-associated TCR beta chains were more clonally expanded and had lower generation probabilities than equally common non-associated chains. In a later analysis, the rate of TCR association differed among HLA loci, with DRB1 alleles having the most associated TCRs and HLA-C alleles having the fewest. A further reported finding was that TCR beta sequences accurately predicted the HLA-A and HLA-B alleles for most subjects in the first cohort. The classifier was reported to diagnose cytomegalovirus status with high specificity and sensitivity in both the original and validation cohorts. Three of the identified cytomegalovirus-associated TCR beta chains were confirmed in vitro to be specific for cytomegalovirus antigens. When HLA alleles, especially DR and DQ, strongly co-occurred, attributing TCR associations to individual alleles was difficult. A later analysis associated 15,000 to 20,000 TCR beta sequences with specific HLA alleles at a false discovery rate of 0.05. Most CMV-associated TCR beta chains appeared to be HLA-restricted in a later analysis, and the HLA associations seemed to be driven largely by CMV exposure. The study listed 150 to 200 TCR beta chains as associated with cytomegalovirus. The presence/absence analyses assumed that sequencing depth was roughly uniform across donors, and that assumption may not be true. Because some donors lacked HLA typing at each locus, the association tests relied only on the typed subset. According to a later analysis, parvovirus B19, influenza, CMV and Epstein-Barr virus appeared linked to several top co-occurrence clusters. According to a later genetic analysis, donors in an Asian-associated ancestry cluster had fewer N-insertions in productive TCRs than the approximately 710-donor mean. Because the 87-base-pair reads could not distinguish some IMGT-functional V segments, including TRBV6-2 and TRBV6-3, those segments were excluded. V-gene and J-gene trimming of TCR beta chains was associated with a missense DCLRE1C variant in a later genetic analysis, and the association was replicated in an independent cohort.

The library was obtained by the immunoSEQ multiplex PCR assay. The multiplex PCR relied on a mix of 60 forward primers for TCR Vbeta segments and 13 reverse primers for TCR Jbeta segments. Amplification of the CDR3 region of rearranged TCR beta genes was performed with a multiplex PCR assay on genomic DNA. On the Illumina HiSeq System, the amplified TCR beta libraries were sequenced as 87-base-pair reads. The authors' pipeline ran thus. A later analysis tallied around 80 million unique TCR beta chains across the approximately 670 repertoires, and some 12 million of those chains were shared by two or more donors. Raw reads were error-corrected and collapsed into unique sequences with a nearest-neighbor algorithm that merged closely related sequences to remove PCR and sequencing errors. CDR3 sequences were aligned to IMGT reference sequences to assign V, D and J gene segments. For a sequence to be retained, at least a six-nucleotide match to both a V gene segment and a J gene segment was required. Rearrangements were classified as productive when the CDR3 lacked stop codons and remained in frame with V and J, and all other rearrangements were classified as non-productive. Following IMGT convention, CDR3 was defined as the stretch from the second conserved V-encoded cysteine up to the conserved J-encoded phenylalanine. Sequences without an unambiguous match to a single V gene segment were excluded from the earlier analysis of approximately 600 of the donors. An earlier analysis of 500 to 600 of the donors classified V segments as functional when productive rearrangements were above 56.7% and as segregating when the standard deviation between donors was above 5%. A statistical classification framework was built for diagnosing cytomegalovirus status from the catalog of TCR beta chain sequences. In a later analysis, TCR nucleotide sequences were compared against IMGT/GENE-DB human TR gene sequences so that V and J genes could be assigned. In a later analysis, CDR3 sequences and most-parsimonious VDJ recombination scenarios were assigned using the TCRdist pipeline. In a later analysis, each TCR beta chain was defined by its CDR3 amino acid sequence together with its V-gene family, and reads lacking a unique V-gene family were excluded. A later analysis removed 592 highly shared, low-generation-probability nucleotide sequences to deal with suspected cross-contamination and a sequencing artifact. A later analysis calculated a clonal expansion index for each public chain from normalized within-repertoire ranks of inferred template counts. Generation probabilities in a later analysis came from a VDJ recombination model fitted to out-of-frame rearrangements, and those results were checked against IGoR. A later analysis scored TCR-TCR, TCR-HLA and TCR-CMV co-occurrence with hypergeometric tests, applying a repertoire-size bias correction to TCR pairs. False discovery rates were estimated in a later analysis by permuting HLA or CMV assignments 20 times. In a later analysis, co-occurring TCRs were grouped with DBSCAN, and TCRdist sequence similarity was added when clustering was performed within HLA-allele-positive subsets. For co-occurrence clustering, repertoires with fewer than 30,000 or more than 120,000 public chains were excluded, along with about five repertoires with anomalous nucleotide sharing. TCRdb carries this immuneACCESS record with in-frame sequences only. Its versions omit some clonotypes, under half of them owing to an unresolved V gene in the studies checked, with the rest unexplained. That table is the source of V, J and clone size, and D and trimming were worked out from the DNA. Within this sample are 110,000 to 150,000 clones, with around 72% of them counted one time only. The ten most abundant clones make up 13% to 15% of the sample.

In total, over 600 healthy bone marrow donors made up the cohort. At the time of sampling, every cohort member was nominally healthy, though immune exposures that went unrecorded were likely present. Of the approximately 700 cohort members, around 290 had a positive CMV serostatus and 352 had a negative one, while no CMV serostatus was recorded for the donor. A peripheral blood sample was collected from each donor, and TCR beta sequencing was performed on peripheral blood mononuclear cells. Genomic DNA extraction from the blood cell samples was performed with the Qiagen DNeasy Blood Extraction Kit. A note on this clone: What this receptor recognizes is not known. Qualities for individual bases were not recorded, and no much larger clone is one base off.

From a lookup of the germline V gene, CDR1 and CDR2 are SGHRS and YFSETQ. V and J lose 5 bases and 0 bases, and a span of 8 bases separates them. The CDR3 contains 13 residues, cysteine and phenylalanine counted. The entry retains the CDR3 DNA only, 39 bases that are in frame from base 1. The specimen was PBMCs. The rearranged segments are TRBV5-1 and TRBJ1-1, with the D gene not confidently named. The receptor comes from a human donor in good health. The nucleotides are TGCGCCAGCAGACTCGACATGAACACTGAAGCTTTCTTT. It translates as CASRLDMNTEAFF. The reference TRBV5-1 and TRBJ1-1 proteins fill in what lies around the CDR3, so the full variable domain reads KAGVTQTPRYLIKTRGQQVTLSCSPISGHRSVSWYQQTPGQGLQFLFEYFSETQRNKGNFPGRFSGRQFSNSRSEMNVSTLELGDSALYLCASRLDMNTEAFFGQGTRLTVV.